This T cell receptor beta chain originates from a study of response to subunit inactivated influenza vaccine. The junction had 8 bases not matched to a gene; V was cut back by 5 bases and J by 8 bases. This CDR3 comprises 14 residues. MiXCR, applied by TCRdb to the RT-PCR reads, yields one record per CDR3 protein. The sample lists about 570,000 distinct CDR3 sequences; over 9% were seen once. This same sample was also part of a study on T cells expressing NK-cell markers. That work states: cDNA encoding TCR beta was synthesized via 5'RACE template switching incorporating UMIs. Also leading the CD3+CD56-NKG2C+ fraction in a handful of donors were these clonotypes.

The sample consisted of PBMCs from blood, taken on the day of vaccination. This chain connects TRBV12-3 or TRBV12-4 to TRBJ1-4; 7 nucleotides align to TRBD1. The origin of this receptor is a man in his fifties who received an inactivated influenza vaccine. CDR3 residues: CASSSNRGGEKLFF. CDR3 coding DNA: TGTGCCAGCAGTAGTAACAGGGGAGGAGAAAAACTGTTTTTT.